The 21 T cell receptor beta chains reported below all come from one sample, sequenced in a study of blood T cells in healthy people across ages. Primers used in a second PCR of about 6 to 11 cycles were a sample-barcoded 5' primer and a J-beta primer mix. Each CDR3 protein gets one entry after TCRdb re-called the 5' RACE reads with MiXCR. The repertoire holds 550,000 to 650,000 distinct CDR3 sequences, with around 27% as singletons. Another study also made use of these data, one on T cells of mothers and their children.

The sequenced sample consisted of blood. The receptors come from a boy under 10 years old in good health.

This chain links TRBV10-2 with TRBJ1-4; D gene uncertain. The CDR3 contains 12 residues. Germline CDR1 reads WSHSY; CDR2 reads SAAADI. Trimming removed 3 bases from V and 4 bases from J, with 3 bases in between. CDR3 coding DNA: TGCGCCAGCAGTGACCTTAATGAAAAACTGTTTTTT. Translating gives CASSDLNEKLFF.

The V gene is TRBV7-2, the J gene TRBJ2-5; TRBD2 matches at 7 bases. The ends lost 2 bases at V and 5 bases at J; junction bases unmatched: 11. From germline, CDR1 is SGHTA and CDR2 FQGNSA. This CDR3 has 16 residues. The CDR3 loop reads CASSLRMGGPGETQYF. For the CDR3, the DNA is TGTGCCAGCAGCTTACGTATGGGAGGGCCGGGGGAGACCCAGTACTTC. Combining the CDR3 with reference TRBV7-2 and TRBJ2-5 gives the whole variable domain GAGVSQSPSNKVTEKGKDVELRCDPISGHTALYWYRQSLGQGLEFLIYFQGNSAPDKSGLPSDRFSAERTGGSVSTLTIQRTQQEDSAVYLCASSLRMGGPGETQYFGPGTRLLVL.

The chain carries TRBV6-6 and TRBJ2-5; TRBD2 aligns across 7 bases. This CDR3 is 14 amino acids long. The germline V gene has CDR1 MNHNY and CDR2 SVGAGI (reference sequence). J gave up 8 bases and V 7 bases, and 13 bases lay outside the gene matches. The DNA for the CDR3 is TGTGCCAGCATTTGGAGCGGGGCCGCCTCCACCCAGTACTTC. It specifies CASIWSGAASTQYF.

V is TRBV30 and J is TRBJ2-2; D ambiguous. Trimming cost V 5 bases and J 9 bases, with 13 bases left between them. The CDR3 length is 12 residues. Germline CDR1 GTSNPN, CDR2 SVGIG (reference sequence). DNA of the CDR3: TGTGCCTGGGGGCCTCAAGGCTGGGAGCTGTTTTTT. Encoded protein: CAWGPQGWELFF.

This chain connects TRBV10-3 to TRBJ1-1; possibly TRBD1 for D (5 bases). The germline V gene has CDR1 ENHRY and CDR2 SYGVKD. V lost 0 bases to trimming and J lost 1 base, with 9 bases between them. The CDR3 covers 15 residues. The CDR3 sequence: CAISESGRENTEAFF. In nucleotides, the CDR3 is TGTGCCATCAGTGAGTCCGGCAGGGAGAACACTGAAGCTTTCTTT.

The rearrangement uses TRBV20-1 and TRBJ2-7; 7 bases agree with TRBD1. The CDR3 length is 14 residues. The junction had 5 bases not matched to a gene; V was cut back by 1 base and J by 2 bases. CDR1 and CDR2 (germline): DFQATT, SNEGSKA (reference sequence). The CDR3 sequence is CSARAGTATYEQYF. The CDR3 DNA sequence: TGCAGTGCTAGAGCCGGGACAGCGACCTACGAGCAGTACTTC.

The chain links TRBV5-1 to TRBJ2-1, with 9 nucleotides matching TRBD1. The V segment lost 7 bases and the J segment 9 bases; nucleotides outside the gene matches: 5. The germline CDR1 and CDR2 sequences are SGHRS and YFSETQ. The CDR3 is made up of 12 amino acids. This CDR3 reads CASGTGNGEQFF. CDR3 nucleotides: TGCGCCAGCGGGACAGGGAACGGTGAGCAGTTCTTC.

Only a few counts were recorded for this clonotype. In nucleotides, the CDR3 is TGTGCCAGCAGTTACCCGGGGGCGACTGAAGCTTTCTTT. It translates to CASSYPGATEAFF. This chain joins TRBV12-3 or TRBV12-4 and TRBJ1-1; D might be TRBD1 (6 bases). Trimming cost V 4 bases and J 5 bases, with 11 bases left between them. The CDR3 runs to 13 residues.

This clonotype has a handful of counts. The chain employs TRBV15 and TRBJ2-1; either TRBD1 or TRBD2 may fit D (5 bases each). This CDR3 spans 13 amino acids. Germline V gene data show CDR1 as LNHNV and CDR2 as YYDKDF (reference sequence). The V end was cut by 6 bases, the J end by 7 bases, with 13 bases between. Here the CDR3 reads CATRAPGRNEQFF. As DNA, the CDR3 is TGTGCCACCAGAGCCCCGGGGCGGAATGAGCAGTTCTTC. Full variable domain (outside the CDR3, taken from reference TRBV15 and TRBJ2-1): DAMVIQNPRYQVTQFGKPVTLSCSQTLNHNVMYWYQQKSSQAPKLLFHYYDKDFNNEADTPDNFQSRRPNTSFCFLDIRSPGLGDTAMYLCATRAPGRNEQFFGPGTRLTVL.

This clonotype appeared a few times. The J gene is TRBJ2-5, the V gene TRBV5-1; D gene uncertain. Germline values: CDR1 SGHRS, CDR2 YFSETQ. V lost 4 bases and J 2 bases, leaving 9 bases between the germline ends. The CDR3 is made up of 13 amino acids. The CDR3 loop is CASSEPAQETQYF. As DNA, the CDR3 is TGCGCCAGCAGCGAGCCAGCTCAAGAGACCCAGTACTTC.

Only a few counts were recorded for this clonotype. The gene calls are TRBV21-1 and TRBJ2-7. TRBV21-1 constitutes a pseudogene. This CDR3 comprises 10 residues. This CDR3 is CASSKDEQYF. CDR3 nucleotides: TGTGCCAGCAGCAAGGACGAGCAGTACTTC.

In this sample, this clonotype turned up a few times. The chain joins TRBV7-2 to TRBJ2-5; 8 bases match TRBD2. The J call may be wrong; the DNA end is better matched by TRBJ2-7. The CDR3 loop spans 15 amino acids. In germline, CDR1 is SGHTA, CDR2 FQGNSA. The CDR3 DNA sequence: TGTGCCAGCAGCTTACTTTCGGGACTAGTCTACGAGCAGTACTTC. It codes for CASSLLSGLVYEQYF.

This sequence joins TRBV18 and TRBJ1-2, with D maybe TRBD1 (6 bases). CDR3 length: 17 amino acids. Looked up from germline, CDR1 is KGHSH and CDR2 is LQKENI. Trimming took 3 bases from V and 0 from J, leaving 17 bases between them. Written as DNA, the CDR3 is TGTGCCAGCTCACCGTTAGGACAGAGAGATACTAACTATGGCTACACCTTC. Amino acid sequence: CASSPLGQRDTNYGYTF.

In its sample, this clonotype was seen a few times. The chain is built from TRBV20-1 and TRBJ2-5, with 9 bases identical to TRBD2. The germline V gene encodes CDR1 DFQATT and CDR2 SNEGSKA (reference sequence). The CDR3 is 18 residues long. V lost 3 bases to trimming and J lost 4 bases; unmatched junction nucleotides: 18. CDR3 in amino acids: CSASWVELDELAGETQYF. Written as DNA, the CDR3 is TGCAGTGCTAGTTGGGTGGAACTGGACGAACTAGCGGGAGAGACCCAGTACTTC.

The V call is TRBV4-3, the J call TRBJ1-2; 9 bases agree with TRBD1. The J segment lost 3 bases and the V segment lost 0 bases, leaving 5 bases of the junction unmatched. The CDR3 consists of 16 residues. Germline V lookup: CDR1 LGHNA, CDR2 YSLEER. The CDR3 DNA is TGCGCCAGCAGCCAAGATGGACAGGGGCTCTACTATGGCTACACCTTC. Translation: CASSQDGQGLYYGYTF.

This chain links TRBV12-3 or TRBV12-4 with TRBJ2-7, with a tentative D call TRBD1 (6 bases). The CDR3 sequence is 13 residues long. V lost 6 bases and J lost 0, with 9 bases in between. The CDR3 bases are TGTGCCAGCAGGAAACAGGGCTCCTACGAGCAGTACTTC. Translated: CASRKQGSYEQYF.

The V and J genes are TRBV5-1 and TRBJ2-6; 11 nucleotides line up with TRBD2. This CDR3 comprises 17 residues. Germline CDR1 SGHRS, CDR2 YFSETQ. J gave up 4 bases and V 5 bases, and 8 bases lay outside the gene matches. The CDR3 reads CASRSSGGLSGANVLTF. The CDR3, as DNA: TGCGCCAGCAGATCTAGCGGGGGGTTGTCCGGGGCCAACGTCCTGACTTTC. Supplemented by reference TRBV5-1 and TRBJ2-6, the full variable domain reads KAGVTQTPRYLIKTRGQQVTLSCSPISGHRSVSWYQQTPGQGLQFLFEYFSETQRNKGNFPGRFSGRQFSNSRSEMNVSTLELGDSALYLCASRSSGGLSGANVLTFGAGSRLTVL.

The chain employs TRBV20-1 and TRBJ2-5; tentative D call: TRBD2 (7 bases). This CDR3 region has 13 residues. Germline CDR1 reads DFQATT; CDR2 reads SNEGSKA (reference sequence). V lost 3 bases and J 3 bases, leaving 11 bases between the germline ends. CDR3 sequence (DNA): TGCAGTGCTAGTAGGGGGGGGGAAGAGACCCAGTACTTC. It encodes CSASRGGEETQYF.

This clonotype was seen only a few times. V is TRBV12-3 or TRBV12-4 and J is TRBJ2-4; D not certain. The CDR3 consists of 14 residues. V lost 3 bases and J 7 bases, leaving 13 bases between the germline ends. The CDR3 protein is CASSFSQELNIQYF. The CDR3 nucleotides are TGTGCCAGCAGTTTTAGTCAGGAATTGAACATTCAGTACTTC.

J is TRBJ2-1 and V is TRBV4-3, with unresolved D. The length of the CDR3 is 12 residues. CDR1 LGHNA and CDR2 YSLEER come from the germline V gene. The germline V and J ends were trimmed by 9 bases and 1 base, with 7 bases remaining between them. CDR3 DNA: TGCGCCAGGGGCGGTTCCTACAATGAGCAGTTCTTC. Its translation: CARGGSYNEQFF.

The table lists this clonotype with a few counts. The chain has TRBV12-3 or TRBV12-4 and TRBJ2-5; TRBD1 matches at 9 bases. This CDR3 comprises 14 residues. V trimming: 6 bases; J trimming: 3 bases; junction bases outside the gene matches: 5. As DNA, the CDR3 is TGTGCCAGCAGCGGGACAGGGTGGGAAGAGACCCAGTACTTC. Translating it yields CASSGTGWEETQYF.